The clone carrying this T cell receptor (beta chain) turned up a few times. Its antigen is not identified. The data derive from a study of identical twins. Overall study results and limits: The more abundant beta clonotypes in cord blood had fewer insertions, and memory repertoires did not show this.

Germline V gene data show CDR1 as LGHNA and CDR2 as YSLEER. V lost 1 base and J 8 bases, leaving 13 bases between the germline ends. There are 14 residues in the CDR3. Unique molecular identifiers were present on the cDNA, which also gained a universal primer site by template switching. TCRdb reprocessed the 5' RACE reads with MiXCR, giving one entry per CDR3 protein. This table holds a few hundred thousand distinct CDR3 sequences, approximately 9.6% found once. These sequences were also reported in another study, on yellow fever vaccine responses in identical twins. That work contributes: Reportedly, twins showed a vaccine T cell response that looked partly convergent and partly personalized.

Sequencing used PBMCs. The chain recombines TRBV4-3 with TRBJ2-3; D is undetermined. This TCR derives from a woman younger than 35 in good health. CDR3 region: CASSQVGGEATQYF. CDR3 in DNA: TGCGCCAGCAGCCAAGTGGGTGGAGAAGCTACGCAGTATTTT.